Here is one T cell receptor beta chain with its context. This record belongs to a study of OX40 agonist ivuxolimab in advanced cancers. This CDR3 is 13 amino acids long. Germline CDR1 and CDR2: PRHDT and FYEKMQ (reference sequence). V was pared by 1 base and J by 7 bases, with 10 bases between. Here immunoSEQ multiplex PCR was the method, and the copy in TCRdb shows in-frame clones only, minus some. The sample lists 20,000 to 25,000 clones, about four fifths seen once, with approximately 30% in the top ten. This TCR was recovered from an adult with an advanced solid tumor such as melanoma, head and neck, liver or kidney cancer. The gene calls are TRBV13 and TRBJ1-1; unclear D gene. The starting material was CD4+ or CD8+ T cells sorted from blood, obtained in a trial of the OX40 agonist ivuxolimab. The CDR3: CASSLVQPDEAFF. In nucleotides, the CDR3 is TGTGCCAGCAGCTTAGTACAGCCTGATGAAGCTTTCTTT.